The 4 T cell receptor beta chains below come from one sample, sequenced in a study of T-cell reconstitution after alpha-beta-depleted transplantation in children. Unique molecular identifiers were incorporated during preparation of the TCRbeta library. TCRdb recomputed calls from the PCR reads with MiXCR, one row per CDR3 protein. Of 190,000 or so distinct CDR3 sequences in the sample, 6.5% to 7.5% are singletons; the top ten hold 3% to 3.5%. Sequenced here: PBMCs from the stem cell graft donor, sampled from the stem cell graft. The receptors here all came from a human donor who donated a stem cell graft to a child with Wiskott-Aldrich syndrome.

The table lists this clonotype with many counts. V usage is TRBV2 and J usage is TRBJ2-7; 7 bases agree with TRBD1. The CDR3 has 16 residues. V shed 4 bases and J 0 bases; nucleotides not matched to a gene: 9. Germline V gene lookup returns CDR1 SNHLY and CDR2 FYNNEI. CDR3 nucleotide sequence: TGTGCCAGCAGTGCCCGACAGGGAACATTCTCCTACGAGCAGTACTTC. This translates into CASSARQGTFSYEQYF.

This clonotype was seen at least ten times. The CDR3 coding sequence is TGCGCCAGCAGTGAGCACGGACCGGGCTATGGCTACACCTTC. It codes for CASSEHGPGYGYTF. The V and J genes are TRBV10-2 and TRBJ1-2; D is unresolved. The CDR3 is 14 residues long. Germline CDR1 reads WSHSY; CDR2 reads SAAADI. The ends were cut back, 2 bases at V and 4 bases at J, with 11 bases in the middle.

This clonotype was recorded many times. The chain joins TRBV20-1 to TRBJ1-2; TRBD1 matches 7 bases. The J segment lost 5 bases and the V segment lost 1 base, leaving 7 bases of the junction unmatched. Germline-derived CDR1 and CDR2 are DFQATT and SNEGSKA (reference sequence). The CDR3 runs to 14 residues. Written as DNA, the CDR3 is TGCAGTGCTAGAGTATCGGACAGGTTTTATGGCTACACCTTC. Translation gives CSARVSDRFYGYTF.

V is TRBV10-2 and J is TRBJ2-1; maybe TRBD2 (6 bases). V was pared by 7 bases and J by 9 bases, with 13 bases between. The CDR3 is 12 residues long. Germline V gene data show CDR1 as WSHSY and CDR2 as SAAADI. The CDR3 nucleotides are TGCGCCAGCACCACGCGGGACTTTGAGCAGTTCTTC. Its translation is CASTTRDFEQFF.